This T cell receptor beta chain is from a study of shared clonotypes between healthy human individuals. Turning to the study itself: Donors, aged 18 to 49, were a couple of women and a few men. Researchers assigned three CD4 naive, three CD4 memory, two CD8 naive and one CD8 memory plate to each donor.

Findings and caveats of the study: Larger estimated richness was generally seen in naive subsets than in memory subsets.

Comment on this clone: The antigen is unknown.

Subsets obtained from CD4+ cells comprised CD45RA+ naive and CD45RA-negative memory cells. Data came from immunoSEQ multiplex PCR; TCRdb stores just in-frame clones and leaves some out. The data show about 2.3 million clones, with 85% to 95% seen just once and 0.39% held by the top ten. Germline CDR1 SGHVS, CDR2 FNYEAQ. The CDR3 runs to 13 residues. The V end lost 3 bases, the J end lost 5 bases, and 8 bases lay between the germline ends. The TCR comes from a man between 18 and 35 years old in good health. Some clones in this sample may be carry-over from other donors' samples. The chain joins TRBV7-6 to TRBJ2-1; D is possibly TRBD1 (6 bases). Sequencing was carried out using naive CD4+ T cells from PBMCs. Subset: CD45RA+ positively selected. CDR3 sequence (DNA): TGTGCCAGCAGCTTGTACAGGGACAATGAGCAGTTCTTC. This codes for CASSLYRDNEQFF.